Shown below are 26 T cell receptor beta chains from a single sample sequenced in a study of long-term antiretroviral therapy in people with HIV. With survey level as its setting, the immunoSEQ assay was v3.0. Using immunoSEQ multiplex PCR, the repertoire was profiled, and TCRdb retains in-frame clones only, with some absent. The table has approximately 35,000 clones, roughly 97% seen once; the top ten hold around 2.7%. The specimen was unsorted PBMCs, collected 6.9 years after starting antiretroviral therapy. Source of these receptors: a man in his thirties or forties with HIV.

The rearrangement joins TRBV27 to TRBJ2-7; D is possibly TRBD2 (5 bases). V lost 2 bases to trimming and J lost 9 bases, with 8 bases between them. CDR3 length: 11 residues. Germline V gives CDR1 MNHEY, CDR2 SMNVEV (reference sequence). The CDR3 DNA is TGTGCCAGCAGTTTACTCGGGGTGCAGTACTTC. Its protein is CASSLLGVQYF.

V is TRBV6-1 and J is TRBJ2-1; D is unclear. Germline values: CDR1 MNHNS, CDR2 SASEGT. This CDR3 is built from 13 residues. V was cut by 1 base and J by 9 bases, with 10 bases left in between. CDR3 DNA sequence: TGTGCCAGCAGTGAAGGCCCGCGCGCTGAGCAGTTCTTC. It is translated as CASSEGPRAEQFF.

The V call is TRBV2, the J call TRBJ1-1; possible D gene TRBD1, 5 bases. The length of the CDR3 is 13 residues. From germline, CDR1 is SNHLY and CDR2 FYNNEI. The V and J ends lost 4 bases and 4 bases respectively, with 10 bases between them. The CDR3 loop is CASSVGVITEAFF. The CDR3 DNA reads as TGTGCCAGCAGTGTGGGGGTAATCACTGAAGCTTTCTTT.

This chain joins TRBV6-1 and TRBJ2-3; no firm D call. V lost 3 bases to trimming and J lost 8 bases, with 9 bases between them. The CDR3 is 12 amino acids. The germline V gene has CDR1 MNHNS and CDR2 SASEGT. The CDR3 coding sequence is TGTGCCAGCAGTGACAGAGTCGGTACGCAGTATTTT. It is translated as CASSDRVGTQYF.

The V and J genes are TRBV27 and TRBJ2-6; no firm D call. V shed 5 bases and J shed 0 bases, with 2 bases lying between them. Germline V gene lookup returns CDR1 MNHEY and CDR2 SMNVEV (reference sequence). This CDR3 has 13 residues. CDR3 DNA sequence: TGTGCCAGCAGTGCCTCTGGGGCCAACGTCCTGACTTTC. Its translation: CASSASGANVLTF.

V gene TRBV10-3 combines with J gene TRBJ2-2; 9 bases match TRBD1. V gave up 4 bases and J gave up 1 base; unmatched junction bases: 4. Germline CDR1 ENHRY, CDR2 SYGVKD. The CDR3 loop spans 16 amino acids. CDR3 residues: CAISATGGRNTGELFF. CDR3 nucleotide sequence: TGTGCCATCAGTGCCACAGGGGGCCGGAACACCGGGGAGCTGTTTTTT.

The rearrangement uses TRBV11-2 and TRBJ2-3, with unresolved D. Per germline, CDR1 SGHAT and CDR2 FQNNGV. The V gene lost 2 bases and the J gene lost 0 bases, with 12 bases spanning the gap. The CDR3 spans 16 residues. Written as DNA, the CDR3 is TGTGCCAGCAGCTTAATGGGCGGCGGTAGCACAGATACGCAGTATTTT. Protein product: CASSLMGGGSTDTQYF.

The chain employs TRBV6-5 and TRBJ2-7, with 8 bases that match TRBD1. CDR1 and CDR2 from the germline V gene are MNHEY and SVGAGI. The CDR3 consists of 13 residues. The J segment lost 4 bases and the V segment lost 5 bases, leaving 4 bases of the junction unmatched. CDR3: CASSPDRVYEQYF. DNA of the CDR3: TGTGCCAGCAGTCCGGACAGGGTGTACGAGCAGTACTTC.

This sequence joins TRBV2 and TRBJ2-4; possible D gene TRBD1, 6 bases. Trimming stripped 2 bases from V and 8 bases from J, with 13 bases between. This CDR3 spans 14 amino acids. The germline gives CDR1 SNHLY, CDR2 FYNNEI. In DNA form, the CDR3 reads TGTGCCAGCAGTGAAAGGGCCGAGGGGGACATTCAGTACTTC. Translating gives CASSERAEGDIQYF.

This chain joins TRBV5-1 and TRBJ1-1; D might be TRBD1 (5 bases). Germline CDR1 SGHRS, CDR2 YFSETQ. This CDR3 is 15 amino acids long. The ends were cut back, 0 bases at V and 4 bases at J, with 13 bases in the middle. This CDR3 reads CASSLDGTIFTEAFF. The DNA for the CDR3 is TGCGCCAGCAGCTTGGATGGGACTATCTTCACTGAAGCTTTCTTT.

The chain employs TRBV11-2 and TRBJ1-1, with 8 bases matching TRBD1. V lost 3 bases and J lost 8; bases outside the gene matches: 14. CDR3 length: 16 residues. CDR1 is SGHAT, CDR2 FQNNGV, per germline. Here the CDR3 DNA reads TGTGCCAGCAGCTTCCTTCCTCCAACAGGGGGTATAGAAGCTTTCTTT. Its protein is CASSFLPPTGGIEAFF.

J is TRBJ1-1 and V is TRBV19; no clear D. The CDR3 spans 15 residues. The germline V gene encodes CDR1 LNHDA and CDR2 SQIVND (reference sequence). Deletions cut 4 bases from V and 1 base from J, with 13 bases between. The CDR3 DNA follows: TGTGCCAGTAGTAAATTTTTCGAGTGGAACACTGAAGCTTTCTTT. Its translation is CASSKFFEWNTEAFF.

V is TRBV4-1 and J is TRBJ2-1; D not certain. Trimming left V 0 bases short and J 4 bases short, with 10 bases between. Germline values: CDR1 MGHRA, CDR2 YSYEKL. This CDR3 is built from 15 residues. Written as DNA, the CDR3 is TGCGCCAGCAGCCAAGATTGGGGTGCTTACAATGAGCAGTTCTTC. It is translated as CASSQDWGAYNEQFF.

V usage is TRBV4-1 and J usage is TRBJ2-7, with D unresolved. CDR3 length equals 14 residues. V lost 0 bases to trimming and J lost 2 bases, with 8 bases between them. In germline, CDR1 is MGHRA, CDR2 YSYEKL. In DNA form, the CDR3 reads TGCGCCAGCAGCCAAGACTCCGAAACCTACGAGCAGTACTTC. Translating it yields CASSQDSETYEQYF.

This chain uses TRBV6-5 with TRBJ2-7, with D perhaps matching TRBD2 (6 bases). This CDR3 spans 14 amino acids. V was cut by 0 bases and J by 2 bases, with 8 bases left in between. CDR1 and CDR2 (germline): MNHEY, SVGAGI. The CDR3: CASSYSGGTYEQYF. The CDR3 nucleotides are TGTGCCAGCAGTTACTCGGGGGGTACCTACGAGCAGTACTTC.

The genes are TRBV27 and TRBJ2-3; 8 nucleotides line up with TRBD2. Germline values: CDR1 MNHEY, CDR2 SMNVEV (reference sequence). The CDR3 loop spans 15 amino acids. V trimming: 5 bases; J trimming: 4 bases; junction bases outside the gene matches: 8. The CDR3 region is CASSLGTRGPDTQYF. The CDR3 DNA reads TGTGCCAGCAGTCTCGGGACTAGAGGTCCAGATACGCAGTATTTT.

V is TRBV11-2 and J is TRBJ2-7; D remains ambiguous. V was clipped by 2 bases and J by 3 bases, with 8 bases between them. There are 13 residues in the CDR3. Looked up from germline, CDR1 is SGHAT and CDR2 is FQNNGV. The CDR3: CASSLPGYYEQYF. The CDR3 DNA sequence: TGTGCCAGCAGCTTACCAGGATACTACGAGCAGTACTTC.

The chain links TRBV6-5 to TRBJ2-2, with TRBD1 identical over 7 bases. Looked up from germline, CDR1 is MNHEY and CDR2 is SVGAGI. The CDR3 runs 15 residues. With V trimmed by 7 bases and J by 6 bases, 11 bases remained unmatched. Here the CDR3 DNA reads TGTGCCAGCACCAAAAGTTTTCAGGGGGCCGGGGAGCTGTTTTTT. Translated: CASTKSFQGAGELFF.

This chain connects TRBV18 to TRBJ1-3, with D unresolved. Trimming left V 0 bases short and J 3 bases short, with 12 bases between. This CDR3 region has 16 residues. Germline V gene sequence: CDR1 KGHSH, CDR2 LQKENI. Here the CDR3 reads CASSPPGLAGGNTIYF. For the CDR3, the DNA is TGTGCCAGCTCACCACCGGGTCTTGCGGGTGGAAACACCATATATTTT.

About this clone itself: Compared with germline, one end of the junction differs, possibly owing to a read error. Written as DNA, the CDR3 is TGTGCTAGCAGATTAGTGCCGGGGACTGAAAAAGAGACCCAGTACTTC. Its protein is CASRLVPGTEKETQYF. The chain is built from TRBV7-7 and TRBJ2-5; TRBD2 might be the D (6 bases). Germline CDR1 reads SSHAT; CDR2 reads FNYEAQ (reference sequence). The CDR3 covers 16 residues.

The gene calls are TRBV2 and TRBJ2-5, with D tentatively TRBD2 (5 bases). V was trimmed by 5 bases and J by 13 bases, leaving 23 bases between them. CDR1 and CDR2 (germline): SNHLY, FYNNEI. This CDR3 spans 14 amino acids. DNA of the CDR3: TGTGCCAGCAGTATCTTGAGGGTCCCCAGAGTAGGGTACTTC. Translated: CASSILRVPRVGYF.

The chain has TRBV4-2 and TRBJ2-1; 9 nucleotides match TRBD2. CDR1 and CDR2 (germline): LGHNA, YNFKEQ. The CDR3 is made up of 16 amino acids. J gave up 8 bases and V 1 base, and 9 bases lay outside the gene matches. CDR3 region: CASSQVGASGDYEQFF. CDR3 coding DNA: TGTGCCAGCAGCCAAGTGGGGGCTAGCGGGGACTATGAGCAGTTCTTC.

V is TRBV2 and J is TRBJ1-4; a weak D match, TRBD1 (5 bases). The CDR3 consists of 14 residues. Germline values: CDR1 SNHLY, CDR2 FYNNEI. Trimming shortened V by 3 bases and J by 7 bases, and 12 bases separated the two germline ends. The CDR3 reads CASSDDQGGEKLFF. CDR3 bases: TGTGCCAGCAGTGATGACCAGGGAGGTGAAAAACTGTTTTTT.

V and J are TRBV5-4 and TRBJ1-1, with D perhaps matching TRBD1 (6 bases). Trimming took 0 bases from V and 0 from J, leaving 9 bases between them. CDR3 length: 15 amino acids. Germline loops: CDR1 SGHNT, CDR2 YYREEE (reference sequence). Here the CDR3 DNA reads TGTGCCAGCAGCTTGGAAGGGGGGCTGAACACTGAAGCTTTCTTT. This translates into CASSLEGGLNTEAFF.

This rearrangement joins TRBV27 to TRBJ2-3, with 10 bases aligning to TRBD1. CDR3 length equals 16 residues. V shed 6 bases, J shed 4 bases, and the junction held 10 bases outside the gene matches. Per germline, CDR1 MNHEY and CDR2 SMNVEV (reference sequence). CDR3 sequence: CASRPGTGVIADTQYF. CDR3 bases: TGTGCCAGCAGACCAGGGACAGGGGTAATAGCAGATACGCAGTATTTT.

CDR3 DNA sequence: TGTGCCAGCTCACCTCTCCAGGGTACGGGTGGAAACACCATATATTTT. It is translated as CASSPLQGTGGNTIYF. The gene calls are TRBV18 and TRBJ1-3, with D maybe TRBD1 (5 bases). The CDR3 sequence is 16 residues long. Looked up from germline, CDR1 is KGHSH and CDR2 is LQKENI. V gave up 3 bases and J gave up 3 bases, with 15 bases separating them.